The 28 T cell receptor beta chains in this list originate from one sample, sequenced in a study of cytomegalovirus exposure and HLA in healthy donors. The study ran its PCR with 60 Vbeta and 13 Jbeta primers. The method was immunoSEQ multiplex PCR; TCRdb's version includes in-frame clones alone and lacks a portion of them. The sample has about 43,000 clones, roughly 60% seen once. Sample: PBMCs. The receptors originated from a human donor in good health.

The J gene is TRBJ2-3, the V gene TRBV7-2, with TRBD1 identical over 8 bases. V trimming: 2 bases; J trimming: 5 bases; junction bases outside the gene matches: 6. Germline V CDR1 and CDR2: SGHTA, FQGNSA. The CDR3 totals 15 residues. Here the CDR3 reads CASSLTFDRGDTQYF. Here the CDR3 DNA reads TGTGCCAGCAGCTTAACGTTCGACAGGGGAGATACGCAGTATTTT.

The chain uses TRBV28 and TRBJ1-2; tentatively, D is TRBD1 (6 bases). The CDR3 consists of 13 residues. The V end was cut by 5 bases, the J end by 2 bases, with 9 bases between. Germline CDR1 and CDR2: MDHEN and SYDVKM. The DNA for the CDR3 is TGTGCCAGCAGTACAGGGCGGAACTATGGCTACACCTTC. It specifies CASSTGRNYGYTF.

This chain connects TRBV7-9 to TRBJ1-1; D is undetermined. The germline gives CDR1 SEHNR, CDR2 FQNEAQ (reference sequence). The V end was cut by 5 bases, the J end by 7 bases, with 17 bases between. The CDR3 loop spans 14 amino acids. The CDR3 bases are TGTGCCAGCAGCCTCCAAGGGAGGATGTTTGAAGCTTTCTTT. The encoded protein is CASSLQGRMFEAFF.

The chain uses TRBV5-3 and TRBJ2-7; a weak D match, TRBD1 (5 bases). TRBV5-3 is an open reading frame, and its role is uncertain. Deletions cut 2 bases from V and 2 bases from J, with 8 bases between. The CDR3 loop spans 13 amino acids. The CDR3 DNA follows: TGTGCCAGAAGCTTTGGCAGGGCCTACGAGCAGTACTTC. This encodes CARSFGRAYEQYF.

The chain combines TRBV4-1 with TRBJ1-3; D ambiguous. The germline CDR1 and CDR2 sequences are MGHRA and YSYEKL. The CDR3 is made up of 15 amino acids. Trimming removed 4 bases from V and 3 bases from J, with 13 bases in between. CDR3 sequence: CASSLNPGNGNTIYF. The CDR3 region has the DNA TGCGCCAGCAGCCTGAACCCGGGGAATGGAAACACCATATATTTT.

This rearrangement joins TRBV9 to TRBJ1-4, with a tentative D call TRBD1 (5 bases). Germline CDR1 SGDLS, CDR2 YYNGEE. This CDR3 has 13 amino acids. Deletions cut 4 bases from V and 7 bases from J, with 11 bases between. The DNA of the CDR3 is TGTGCCAGCAGCCGGGGGTGGGGTGAAAAACTGTTTTTT. Translation gives CASSRGWGEKLFF.

CDR3 sequence (DNA): TGCGCCAGCACGGACAGGGGGGCATCGGATGAGCAGTTCTTC. Its protein is CASTDRGASDEQFF. V usage is TRBV5-1 and J usage is TRBJ2-1; 10 bases match TRBD1. CDR1 SGHRS and CDR2 YFSETQ come from the germline V gene. The J segment lost 8 bases and the V segment lost 6 bases, leaving 8 bases of the junction unmatched. The CDR3 is 14 residues long.

The rearrangement uses TRBV29-1 and TRBJ1-5; 10 bases align to TRBD1. Per germline, CDR1 SQVTM and CDR2 ANQGSEA. The V segment lost 8 bases and the J segment 5 bases; nucleotides outside the gene matches: 12. CDR3 length equals 15 residues. CDR3 loop: CSSWMGQGYDQPQHF. The CDR3 DNA sequence: TGCAGCTCTTGGATGGGACAGGGGTATGATCAGCCCCAGCATTTT.

The chain couples TRBV7-2 to TRBJ1-5; no reliable D call. Germline assignment: CDR1 SGHTA and CDR2 FQGNSA. The CDR3 is 14 amino acids. Trimming took off 0 bases at V and 5 bases at J, with 8 bases between the two ends. This CDR3 is CASSLAPGDQPQHF. The CDR3 DNA is TGTGCCAGCAGCTTAGCGCCGGGAGATCAGCCCCAGCATTTT.

Points on this clone: Compared with germline, one end of the junction differs, possibly owing to a read error. The chain has TRBV6-1 and TRBJ2-7; TRBD1 agrees at 9 bases. The CDR3 totals 12 residues. The germline V gene encodes CDR1 MNHNS and CDR2 SASEGT. The CDR3 coding sequence is TGTGCCAGCAGTATCTCCGGGACAGGGTCCAGCTTC. Amino acid sequence: CASSISGTGSSF.

The gene calls are TRBV4-2 and TRBJ1-1; D possibly corresponds to TRBD1 (5 bases). The ends were cut back, 0 bases at V and 9 bases at J, with 11 bases in the middle. The CDR3 runs 13 residues. The V gene's germline CDR1 is LGHNA and CDR2 YNFKEQ. The CDR3: CASSQEGGGQAFF. CDR3 DNA sequence: TGTGCCAGCAGCCAAGAGGGGGGGGGTCAAGCTTTCTTT.

This clone was detected only once. The chain carries TRBV6-1 and TRBJ1-3; a possible D gene is TRBD1 (6 bases). With 3 bases removed from V and 1 base from J, the gap between germline ends came to 16 bases. CDR1 is MNHNS and CDR2 is SASEGT in the germline V gene. This CDR3 contains 17 residues. The CDR3 bases are TGTGCCAGCAGTGACCGGGGGGCTAGGGCATCTGGAAACACCATATATTTT. This encodes CASSDRGARASGNTIYF.

The chain links TRBV7-3 to TRBJ1-2, with 9 bases fitting TRBD1. Looked up from germline, CDR1 is SGHTA and CDR2 is FQGTGA. The V gene end was trimmed by 1 base and the J gene end by 6 bases; junction bases not matched to a gene: 6. The CDR3 is 15 amino acids. The CDR3 nucleotides are TGTGCCAGCAGCTTAATCCCGGGACAGGGTCATGGCTACACCTTC. Residues: CASSLIPGQGHGYTF.

V usage is TRBV9 and J usage is TRBJ1-6; no reliable D call. V was cut by 0 bases and J by 11 bases, with 6 bases left in between. The CDR3 contains 12 residues. Germline loops: CDR1 SGDLS, CDR2 YYNGEE. Here the CDR3 DNA reads TGTGCCAGCAGCGTAGGCGCCGCACCCCTCCACTTT. Amino acids: CASSVGAAPLHF.

The chain carries TRBV10-3 and TRBJ2-2, with 8 nucleotides matching TRBD1. Germline trimming cut 6 bases from V and 1 base from J; bases unmatched to any gene: 4. The CDR3 runs 15 residues. Germline V gives CDR1 ENHRY, CDR2 SYGVKD. CDR3 nucleotides: TGTGCCATCAGGGAGACAGGGGTGAACACCGGGGAGCTGTTTTTT. Encoded protein: CAIRETGVNTGELFF.

This clone was detected a few times. V usage is TRBV7-8 and J usage is TRBJ1-3, with 8 bases fitting TRBD1. Losses at the gene ends were 1 base for V and 2 bases for J; bases not matched to a gene: 4. Germline V CDR1 and CDR2: SGHVS, FQNEAQ. The CDR3 runs 16 residues. This CDR3 is CASSLGQGRTGNTIYF. The DNA of the CDR3 is TGTGCCAGCAGCTTAGGACAGGGGAGGACTGGAAACACCATATATTTT.

The chain couples TRBV23-1 to TRBJ1-3, with D possibly TRBD1 on 5 matching bases. TRBV23-1 has ORF status, its function being uncertain. CDR3 size: 13 residues. V was shortened by 7 bases and J by 3 bases, with 10 bases between the two germline ends. This chain's CDR3 is CASIVGLGNTIYF. The CDR3 DNA is TGCGCCAGCATAGTGGGGCTTGGAAACACCATATATTTT.

This chain uses TRBV30 with TRBJ2-3; 7 bases agree with TRBD2. The germline V gene has CDR1 GTSNPN and CDR2 SVGIG (reference sequence). V lost 1 base and J lost 2; bases outside the gene matches: 3. The length of the CDR3 is 14 residues. CDR3 bases: TGTGCCTGGAGTGAGGGACTAACCACAGATACGCAGTATTTT. It is translated as CAWSEGLTTDTQYF.

This chain uses TRBV6-5 with TRBJ2-3, with a possible D match to TRBD1 (6 bases). Germline CDR1 MNHEY, CDR2 SVGAGI. Trimming removed 6 bases from V and 4 bases from J, with 14 bases in between. The CDR3 runs 14 residues. The CDR3 here is CASRYRQEADTQYF. DNA of the CDR3: TGTGCCAGCAGATACCGACAGGAGGCAGATACGCAGTATTTT.

This clone was seen a handful of times. The chain has TRBV2 and TRBJ1-6; D remains ambiguous. The CDR3 spans 12 residues. The germline CDR1 and CDR2 sequences are SNHLY and FYNNEI. Trimming removed 8 bases at V and 10 bases at J, with 12 bases between. CDR3 nucleotides: TGTGCCAGCCTCGGTCTGAGGTCACCCCTCCACTTT. Translation: CASLGLRSPLHF.

The table lists this clone with a few counts. The CDR3 DNA sequence: TGCGCCAGCAGCTACCCCGGGACTAGGAACACTGAAGCTTTCTTT. This gives the protein CASSYPGTRNTEAFF. The rearrangement links TRBV5-1 to TRBJ1-1, with a tentative D call TRBD1 (5 bases). This CDR3 region has 15 residues. CDR1 and CDR2 (germline): SGHRS, YFSETQ. V shed 3 bases and J shed 1 base, with 13 bases lying between them.

This clone was observed a few times. The chain is built from TRBV28 and TRBJ1-5; a weak D match, TRBD1 (5 bases). CDR1 MDHEN and CDR2 SYDVKM come from the germline V gene. The CDR3 sequence is 20 residues long. The V end lost 6 bases, the J end lost 2 bases, and 29 bases lay between the germline ends. The CDR3 here is CASSPPLRTTYSGGNQPQHF. The DNA for the CDR3 is TGTGCCAGCAGCCCGCCTTTAAGGACTACATATTCGGGGGGCAATCAGCCCCAGCATTTT.

The chain is built from TRBV30 and TRBJ1-1; D unclear. The V end lost 8 bases, the J end lost 7 bases, and 11 bases lay between the germline ends. CDR1 and CDR2 (germline): GTSNPN, SVGIG (reference sequence). This CDR3 contains 10 residues. The CDR3, as DNA: TGTGCCAGCTTACGTCTTGAAGCTTTCTTT. Protein product: CASLRLEAFF.

V usage is TRBV7-8 and J usage is TRBJ2-7; 7 bases map to TRBD1. The V gene end was trimmed by 7 bases and the J gene end by 0 bases; junction bases not matched to a gene: 6. This CDR3 has 14 residues. Germline V gene lookup returns CDR1 SGHVS and CDR2 FQNEAQ. Written as DNA, the CDR3 is TGTGCCAGCACTGACAGGGCCTTCTCCTACGAGCAGTACTTC. It is translated as CASTDRAFSYEQYF.

This clone was seen a few times. The J gene is TRBJ2-2, the V gene TRBV11-2; unclear D gene. Trimming took off 5 bases at V and 1 base at J, with 14 bases between the two ends. The CDR3 has 16 amino acids. The germline V gene has CDR1 SGHAT and CDR2 FQNNGV. In DNA form, the CDR3 reads TGTGCCAGCAGCACAAGAACACGAGGGAACACCGGGGAGCTGTTTTTT. Amino acids: CASSTRTRGNTGELFF.

This rearrangement joins TRBV7-9 to TRBJ1-1; TRBD1 matches at 9 bases. Per the germline V gene, CDR1 is SEHNR and CDR2 is FQNEAQ (reference sequence). The CDR3 extends over 15 amino acids. Trimming removed 0 bases from V and 3 bases from J; junction bases left unmatched: 2. CDR3 DNA sequence: TGTGCCAGCAGCTTAGCGAGGACAGGGGACACTGAAGCTTTCTTT. Its translation: CASSLARTGDTEAFF.

The chain uses TRBV4-3 and TRBJ2-3, with D perhaps matching TRBD1 (6 bases). V was cut by 3 bases and J by 6 bases, with 10 bases left in between. CDR1 and CDR2 from the germline V gene are LGHNA and YSLEER. The CDR3 sequence is 13 residues long. CDR3 in amino acids: CASSQGAGDTQYF. CDR3 sequence (DNA): TGCGCCAGCAGCCAGGGGGCCGGGGATACGCAGTATTTT.

This chain joins TRBV5-6 and TRBJ2-3; no reliable D call. The CDR3 contains 12 residues. V was trimmed by 0 bases and J by 8 bases, leaving 7 bases between them. Germline values: CDR1 SGHDT, CDR2 YYEEEE. In DNA form, the CDR3 reads TGTGCCAGCAGCTTGGTTGCCGGTACGCAGTATTTT. Amino acids: CASSLVAGTQYF.